The clone carrying this TCR beta chain was seen repeatedly, ten times or more. The sample comes from a study of T-cell reconstitution after alpha-beta-depleted transplantation in children. Trimming shortened V by 0 bases and J by 0 bases, and 9 bases separated the two germline ends. Per the germline V gene, CDR1 is DFQATT and CDR2 is SNEGSKA (reference sequence). This CDR3 region has 15 residues. During its preparation, the TCRbeta library received unique molecular identifiers. TCRdb re-called the PCR reads through MiXCR, storing one row per CDR3 protein. The sample yields some 600,000 distinct CDR3 sequences, approximately 17% seen once.

Sequencing was performed on PBMCs from the stem cell graft donor, taken from the stem cell graft. The TCR sequence derives from a human donor who donated a stem cell graft to a child with acute myeloid leukemia. V usage is TRBV20-1 and J usage is TRBJ2-1; D uncertain. The CDR3 nucleotides are TGCAGTGCTAGAGATCTAAGGGCCTCCTACAATGAGCAGTTCTTC. This codes for CSARDLRASYNEQFF.